Following are 29 T cell receptor beta chains from one sample sequenced in a study of cytomegalovirus exposure and HLA in healthy donors. Primers for the PCR totalled 60 Vbeta and 13 Jbeta. Only in-frame clones appear in the TCRdb table, and some are missing; sequencing was by immunoSEQ multiplex PCR. The sample holds more than 150,000 clones, less than 90% seen once. The sample was PBMCs. The receptors originated from a girl between 10 and 17 years old in good health and CMV-seropositive.

This clone showed up just once. The genes are TRBV5-1 and TRBJ2-1, with D possibly matching TRBD2 (5 bases). The V and J ends lost 4 bases and 8 bases respectively, with 13 bases between them. From germline, CDR1 is SGHRS and CDR2 YFSETQ. The CDR3 totals 13 residues. The DNA for the CDR3 is TGCGCCAGCAGCACCACACTAGGCTATGAGCAGTTCTTC. Protein: CASSTTLGYEQFF.

This clone has only one observation. This sequence joins TRBV19 and TRBJ1-5, with D tentatively TRBD1 (5 bases). Trimming cost V 3 bases and J 3 bases, with 12 bases left between them. Germline V gives CDR1 LNHDA, CDR2 SQIVND (reference sequence). The length of the CDR3 is 15 residues. This chain's CDR3 is CASSMLGLYNQPQHF. CDR3 coding DNA: TGTGCCAGTAGTATGTTGGGACTTTACAATCAGCCCCAGCATTTT.

J is TRBJ2-7 and V is TRBV11-2; a weak D match, TRBD1 (6 bases). Between the trimmed V and J ends, which lost 0 bases and 2 bases, there was a span of 11 bases. Germline V lookup: CDR1 SGHAT, CDR2 FQNNGV. The CDR3 length is 15 residues. CDR3 sequence reads: CASSLDPGTTYEQYF. In DNA, the CDR3 is TGTGCCAGCAGCTTAGATCCCGGGACAACCTACGAGCAGTACTTC.

The V gene is TRBV27, the J gene TRBJ2-1, with 9 bases identical to TRBD2. Per the germline V gene, CDR1 is MNHEY and CDR2 is SMNVEV (reference sequence). After removal of 2 bases from V and 0 bases from J, the junction contained 5 bases not matched to a gene. The length of the CDR3 is 17 residues. The CDR3 here is CASSLRLAEISYNEQFF. DNA for the CDR3: TGTGCCAGCAGTTTACGACTAGCGGAGATCTCCTACAATGAGCAGTTCTTC.

This clone was observed a handful of times. The chain combines TRBV5-1 with TRBJ2-6, with 7 positions matching TRBD2. CDR1 and CDR2 from the germline V gene are SGHRS and YFSETQ. After removal of 5 bases from V and 0 bases from J, the junction contained 5 bases not matched to a gene. The CDR3 runs 16 residues. The CDR3: CASRGGLGSGANVLTF. CDR3 nucleotide sequence: TGCGCCAGCAGGGGGGGGTTGGGCTCTGGGGCCAACGTCCTGACTTTC. Drawing the rest from reference TRBV5-1 and TRBJ2-6, the complete variable domain is KAGVTQTPRYLIKTRGQQVTLSCSPISGHRSVSWYQQTPGQGLQFLFEYFSETQRNKGNFPGRFSGRQFSNSRSEMNVSTLELGDSALYLCASRGGLGSGANVLTFGAGSRLTVL.

The chain uses TRBV2 and TRBJ2-7, with 7 bases fitting TRBD1. CDR1 and CDR2 from the germline V gene are SNHLY and FYNNEI. V trimming: 7 bases; J trimming: 1 base; junction bases outside the gene matches: 1. The CDR3 is made up of 12 amino acids. The CDR3 DNA reads as TGTGCCAGCATGACAGGGTCCTACGAGCAGTACTTC. It yields the protein CASMTGSYEQYF.

The chain's CDR3 is CASMRGPVSGNTIYF. In nucleotides, the CDR3 is TGTGCCAGCATGAGGGGGCCGGTCTCTGGAAACACCATATATTTT. J is TRBJ1-3 and V is TRBV6-4; 7 nucleotides align to TRBD1. J gave up 0 bases and V 7 bases, and 6 bases lay outside the gene matches. In germline, CDR1 is MRHNA, CDR2 SNTAGT. The CDR3 is made up of 15 amino acids.

The rearrangement uses TRBV5-4 and TRBJ1-1; D is unclear. Germline V CDR1 and CDR2: SGHNT, YYREEE (reference sequence). The CDR3 contains 14 residues. V lost 0 bases, J lost 1 base, and 7 bases lay in between. The CDR3 loop reads CASSLDFGNTEAFF. The CDR3 DNA reads TGTGCCAGCAGCTTGGACTTTGGGAACACTGAAGCTTTCTTT.

V is TRBV27 and J is TRBJ1-1; 9 nucleotides line up with TRBD1. V gave up 1 base and J gave up 4 bases; unmatched junction bases: 7. The CDR3 loop spans 16 amino acids. Per germline, CDR1 MNHEY and CDR2 SMNVEV (reference sequence). The CDR3 sequence is CASSLLGQGRRTEAFF. Written as DNA, the CDR3 is TGTGCCAGCAGTTTATTGGGACAGGGACGTCGCACTGAAGCTTTCTTT.

The chain combines TRBV2 with TRBJ2-5; unclear D gene. There are 12 residues in the CDR3. Germline-derived CDR1 and CDR2 are SNHLY and FYNNEI. V was trimmed by 6 bases and J by 5 bases, leaving 10 bases between them. The CDR3 region is CASRVIVETQYF. Written as DNA, the CDR3 is TGTGCCAGCAGGGTTATAGTGGAGACCCAGTACTTC.

In DNA form, the CDR3 reads TGTGCCAGCAGTGAATTCATGACAGGGGACTACACCTTC. Its protein product is CASSEFMTGDYTF. This chain connects TRBV25-1 to TRBJ1-2; TRBD1 agrees at 8 bases. CDR3 length equals 13 residues. Losses at the gene ends were 1 base for V and 10 bases for J; bases not matched to a gene: 5. Germline CDR1 reads MGHDK; CDR2 reads SYGVNS.

V and J are TRBV30 and TRBJ1-4; a weak D match, TRBD1 (6 bases). Germline V gene sequence: CDR1 GTSNPN, CDR2 SVGIG (reference sequence). Between the trimmed V and J ends, which lost 3 bases and 3 bases, there was a span of 8 bases. This CDR3 has 13 residues. CDR3 sequence: CAWRDSSNEKLFF. The CDR3 DNA reads TGTGCCTGGAGGGACAGCTCTAATGAAAAACTGTTTTTT. The full variable domain, its missing parts supplied by reference TRBV30 and TRBJ1-4, is SQTIHQWPATLVQPVGSPLSLECTVEGTSNPNLYWYRQAAGRGLQLLFYSVGIGQISSEVPQNLSASRPQDRQFILSSKKLLLSDSGFYLCAWRDSSNEKLFFGSGTQLSVL.

This rearrangement joins TRBV25-1 to TRBJ2-4; 8 bases match TRBD1. V trimming: 3 bases; J trimming: 3 bases; junction bases outside the gene matches: 13. CDR1 is MGHDK and CDR2 is SYGVNS in the germline V gene. This CDR3 has 18 residues. The CDR3 region is CASSDVPGQGLGKNIQYF. The DNA for the CDR3 is TGTGCCAGCAGTGACGTTCCTGGACAGGGCCTAGGCAAAAACATTCAGTACTTC.

The chain employs TRBV19 and TRBJ1-1, with D possibly TRBD1 on 6 matching bases. Germline loops: CDR1 LNHDA, CDR2 SQIVND (reference sequence). The CDR3 length is 12 residues. Trimming removed 5 bases at V and 11 bases at J, with 15 bases between. CDR3 in DNA: TGTGCCAGTAGTCTCAGCGCAGGGGAGGCTTTCTTT. Residues: CASSLSAGEAFF.

This clone was counted ten times or more. The chain combines TRBV6-1 with TRBJ1-5, with a weak D call TRBD1 (6 bases). The V and J ends lost 5 bases and 5 bases respectively, with 16 bases between them. The CDR3 runs 15 residues. Germline V CDR1 and CDR2: MNHNS, SASEGT. The CDR3 DNA is TGTGCCAGCAGTCCACAACAGGGTAGGGATCAGCCCCAGCATTTT. The encoded protein is CASSPQQGRDQPQHF.

CDR3 bases: TGCAGCGTCGGGACAGAAGGTGAAAAACTGTTTTTT. Its protein is CSVGTEGEKLFF. The V gene is TRBV29-1, the J gene TRBJ1-4, with 7 nucleotides matching TRBD1. Germline V gene data show CDR1 as SQVTM and CDR2 as ANQGSEA. The CDR3 runs to 12 residues. The trim removed 6 bases at V and 7 bases at J, leaving 5 bases unmatched.

This clone was seen only once. The chain carries TRBV5-1 and TRBJ2-2; perhaps TRBD1 as D (6 bases). The V gene's germline CDR1 is SGHRS and CDR2 YFSETQ. The CDR3 is 14 amino acids. V lost 0 bases and J lost 11, with 14 bases in between. The CDR3 here is CASSLVSYREELFF. The CDR3 region has the DNA TGCGCCAGCAGCTTGGTTTCCTACAGGGAAGAGCTGTTTTTT.

The chain couples TRBV19 to TRBJ2-7; D perhaps matches TRBD2 (5 bases). The germline V gene has CDR1 LNHDA and CDR2 SQIVND (reference sequence). The CDR3 runs to 12 residues. Trimming stripped 7 bases from V and 6 bases from J, with 13 bases between. The CDR3 is CASTVSRGEQYF. The CDR3 DNA sequence: TGTGCCAGTACTGTCAGTCGGGGCGAGCAGTACTTC. Variable domain in full (rest from reference TRBV19 and TRBJ2-7): DGGITQSPKYLFRKEGQNVTLSCEQNLNHDAMYWYRQDPGQGLRLIYYSQIVNDFQKGDIAEGYSVSREKKESFPLTVTSAQKNPTAFYLCASTVSRGEQYFGPGTRLTVT.

The chain uses TRBV10-1 and TRBJ2-7; D is possibly TRBD1 (5 bases). V was shortened by 8 bases and J by 1 base, with 9 bases between the two germline ends. The germline CDR1 and CDR2 sequences are WNHNN and SYGVQD (reference sequence). This CDR3 is 12 amino acids long. The CDR3 DNA sequence: TGCGCCAGCGCGCAGGGATCCTACGAGCAGTACTTC. Translation gives CASAQGSYEQYF.

V gene TRBV6-5 combines with J gene TRBJ2-7; D may be TRBD2 (6 bases). With 2 bases removed from V and 4 bases from J, the gap between germline ends came to 18 bases. The CDR3 spans 16 residues. Per germline, CDR1 MNHEY and CDR2 SVGAGI. CDR3 coding DNA: TGTGCCAGCAGTTACGGGGGAGGTTGGGGCATATACGAGCAGTACTTC. As protein: CASSYGGGWGIYEQYF.

This clone was counted only a few times. This sequence joins TRBV30 and TRBJ2-3; unclear D gene. The V end lost 3 bases, the J end lost 7 bases, and 5 bases lay between the germline ends. The CDR3 contains 10 residues. Germline assignment: CDR1 GTSNPN and CDR2 SVGIG (reference sequence). As DNA, the CDR3 is TGTGCCTGGAGGGAGAATACGCAGTATTTT. Its translation is CAWRENTQYF.

This chain connects TRBV2 to TRBJ2-1, with a weak D call TRBD2 (6 bases). Germline V gene sequence: CDR1 SNHLY, CDR2 FYNNEI. The V end lost 6 bases, the J end lost 4 bases, and 16 bases lay between the germline ends. The CDR3 runs 15 residues. In nucleotides, the CDR3 is TGTGCCAGCAGCGGGGACTCGACTAGATACAATGAGCAGTTCTTC. As protein: CASSGDSTRYNEQFF.

This clone was seen a few times. The V and J genes are TRBV6-1 and TRBJ1-5; 7 positions agree with TRBD1. CDR1 is MNHNS, CDR2 SASEGT, per germline. Trimming at V came to 6 bases and at J to 6 bases, leaving 11 bases not matched to a gene. The CDR3 contains 15 residues. For the CDR3, the DNA is TGTGCCAGCAGCCGGGCCCAGGGGGACAGTCAGCCCCAGCATTTT. Its translation is CASSRAQGDSQPQHF.

The chain recombines TRBV28 with TRBJ2-5; TRBD2 is a possible D gene (5 bases). Gene TRBJ2-7 matches the end of the DNA better, so the J call may be wrong. The CDR3 extends over 12 amino acids. Germline loops: CDR1 MDHEN, CDR2 SYDVKM. The CDR3 region is CASSLSGYEQYF. The CDR3, as DNA: TGTGCCAGCAGTTTATCGGGGTACGAGCAGTACTTC.

The rearrangement links TRBV6-4 to TRBJ2-2; the D gene is possibly TRBD2 (6 bases). Trimming took off 6 bases at V and 5 bases at J, with 10 bases between the two ends. Per germline, CDR1 MRHNA and CDR2 SNTAGT. This CDR3 comprises 13 residues. The CDR3 loop is CASRTGVTGELFF. The DNA for the CDR3 is TGTGCCAGCAGGACGGGGGTAACCGGGGAGCTGTTTTTT.

CDR3 protein: CAWTGYDYGYTF. Written as DNA, the CDR3 is TGTGCCTGGACAGGGTATGACTATGGCTACACCTTC. The chain employs TRBV30 and TRBJ1-2; D perhaps matches TRBD1 (5 bases). V lost 4 bases to trimming and J lost 3 bases, with 9 bases between them. The CDR3 is 12 residues long. Per the germline V gene, CDR1 is GTSNPN and CDR2 is SVGIG (reference sequence).

The chain combines TRBV11-2 with TRBJ2-4, with TRBD1 matching over 8 bases. The CDR3 extends over 13 amino acids. Losses at the gene ends were 5 bases for V and 8 bases for J; bases not matched to a gene: 5. Germline lookup yields CDR1 SGHAT and CDR2 FQNNGV. CDR3 bases: TGTGCCAGCAGCCTGGGACAGGTGGACATTCAGTACTTC. Amino acids: CASSLGQVDIQYF.

This clone was seen only once. V is TRBV7-9 and J is TRBJ2-7, with a tentative D call TRBD1 (5 bases). The V and J ends lost 5 bases and 8 bases respectively, with 16 bases between them. Germline CDR1 SEHNR, CDR2 FQNEAQ (reference sequence). This CDR3 has 13 residues. CDR3 residues: CASSGHPGPQQYF. In DNA form, the CDR3 reads TGTGCCAGCAGCGGACACCCCGGGCCCCAGCAGTACTTC. Using reference TRBV7-9 and TRBJ2-7 for the parts outside the CDR3, the full variable domain is DTGVSQNPRHKITKRGQNVTFRCDPISEHNRLYWYRQTLGQGPEFLTYFQNEAQLEKSRLLSDRFSAERPKGSFSTLEIQRTEQGDSAMYLCASSGHPGPQQYFGPGTRLTVT.

The chain carries TRBV21-1 and TRBJ1-1; TRBD1, the table's D call, lacks a check against the DNA. TRBV21-1 is a documented pseudogene. CDR3 length equals 15 residues. The CDR3 nucleotides read TGTGCCAGCAGGAGGGTGGACAGGGAGAACACTGAAGCTTTCTTT. Translated, it gives CASRRVDRENTEAFF.